One and the same sample provided the 15 T cell receptor beta chains below, sequenced in a study of cytomegalovirus exposure and HLA in healthy donors. The PCR made use of 60 Vbeta and 13 Jbeta primers. Clones were sequenced by immunoSEQ multiplex PCR, and TCRdb holds only the in-frame ones, with some missing. The table shows about 140,000 clones, with 75% to 90% occurring only once. What was sequenced was PBMCs. These TCRs come from a female donor in good health and CMV-seronegative.

V is TRBV6-5 and J is TRBJ1-3; D might be TRBD1 (5 bases). Trimming took off 2 bases at V and 3 bases at J, with 5 bases between the two ends. This CDR3 spans 13 amino acids. CDR1 is MNHEY, CDR2 SVGAGI, per germline. CDR3 sequence: CASSYDSGNTIYF. The CDR3, as DNA: TGTGCCAGCAGTTACGACAGTGGAAACACCATATATTTT.

The V gene is TRBV6-5, the J gene TRBJ1-5; 7 positions match TRBD1. The CDR3 covers 15 residues. Germline V lookup: CDR1 MNHEY, CDR2 SVGAGI. With V trimmed by 0 bases and J by 3 bases, 2 bases remained unmatched. The CDR3 sequence: CASSYSGGLNQPQHF. CDR3 nucleotide sequence: TGTGCCAGCAGTTACTCAGGGGGCCTCAATCAGCCCCAGCATTTT.

The chain recombines TRBV4-1 with TRBJ2-1; 8 nucleotides agree with TRBD2. Germline lookup yields CDR1 MGHRA and CDR2 YSYEKL. The V segment lost 0 bases and the J segment 6 bases; nucleotides outside the gene matches: 7. The CDR3 sequence is 16 residues long. The chain's CDR3 is CASSQEGAGVGNEQFF. The CDR3 DNA follows: TGCGCCAGCAGCCAAGAAGGAGCGGGAGTAGGCAATGAGCAGTTCTTC.

The rearrangement uses TRBV5-4 and TRBJ1-1; D call uncertain. The V and J ends lost 0 bases and 5 bases respectively, with 14 bases between them. Germline loops: CDR1 SGHNT, CDR2 YYREEE (reference sequence). The CDR3 covers 15 residues. The CDR3 nucleotides are TGTGCCAGCAGCTTGGTCCCCGGAGATGGGACTGAAGCTTTCTTT. Protein product: CASSLVPGDGTEAFF.

The J gene is TRBJ1-2, the V gene TRBV5-1; D gene ambiguous. The CDR3 has 13 amino acids. The V end was cut by 1 base, the J end by 6 bases, with 10 bases between. Germline V lookup: CDR1 SGHRS, CDR2 YFSETQ. Here the CDR3 reads CASSLSTENGYTF. The CDR3, as DNA: TGCGCCAGCAGCTTGAGTACAGAGAATGGCTACACCTTC. The whole variable domain, remainder taken from reference TRBV5-1 and TRBJ1-2, is KAGVTQTPRYLIKTRGQQVTLSCSPISGHRSVSWYQQTPGQGLQFLFEYFSETQRNKGNFPGRFSGRQFSNSRSEMNVSTLELGDSALYLCASSLSTENGYTFGSGTRLTVV.

This clone appeared a single time. The chain links TRBV5-6 to TRBJ2-7; maybe TRBD1 (5 bases). V lost 2 bases to trimming and J lost 2 bases, with 8 bases between them. Germline V CDR1 and CDR2: SGHDT, YYEEEE. This CDR3 is built from 13 residues. CDR3 sequence (DNA): TGTGCCAGCAGCTTCAGGGTCGCCTACGAGCAGTACTTC. Amino acid sequence: CASSFRVAYEQYF. The full variable domain, in which reference TRBV5-6 and TRBJ2-7 provide the parts outside the CDR3, is DAGVTQSPTHLIKTRGQQVTLRCSPKSGHDTVSWYQQALGQGPQFIFQYYEEEERQRGNFPDRFSGHQFPNYSSELNVNALLLGDSALYLCASSFRVAYEQYFGPGTRLTVT.

J is TRBJ1-1 and V is TRBV7-8; possible D gene TRBD1, 6 bases. Looked up from germline, CDR1 is SGHVS and CDR2 is FQNEAQ. CDR3 length equals 14 residues. Deletions cut 5 bases from V and 3 bases from J, with 13 bases between. In DNA, the CDR3 is TGTGCCAGCAGCATAAGCCCAGGGGACACTGAAGCTTTCTTT. Amino acids: CASSISPGDTEAFF.

This chain connects TRBV28 to TRBJ1-5; 9 bases align to TRBD1. The CDR3 runs to 16 residues. After removal of 2 bases from V and 3 bases from J, the junction contained 5 bases not matched to a gene. Germline assignment: CDR1 MDHEN and CDR2 SYDVKM. The CDR3: CASSLVGQGYNQPQHF. As DNA, the CDR3 is TGTGCCAGCAGTTTAGTAGGACAGGGGTACAATCAGCCCCAGCATTTT.

The genes are TRBV27 and TRBJ1-1, with D perhaps TRBD1 (5 bases). CDR3 length equals 15 residues. V lost 2 bases, J lost 0 bases, and 10 bases lay in between. Germline V gene lookup returns CDR1 MNHEY and CDR2 SMNVEV (reference sequence). The CDR3 loop is CASSLDGGMNTEAFF. The CDR3 nucleotides read TGTGCCAGCAGTTTAGACGGGGGGATGAACACTGAAGCTTTCTTT.

This chain uses TRBV9 with TRBJ2-4; D ambiguous. This CDR3 contains 15 residues. With 0 bases removed from V and 1 base from J, the gap between germline ends came to 8 bases. The germline V gene has CDR1 SGDLS and CDR2 YYNGEE. The CDR3 region has the DNA TGTGCCAGCAGCGTAGATGTACAGGCCAAAAACATTCAGTACTTC. Translating it yields CASSVDVQAKNIQYF.

V usage is TRBV2 and J usage is TRBJ1-2; 7 positions match TRBD1. CDR3 length: 12 residues. Germline assignment: CDR1 SNHLY and CDR2 FYNNEI. V lost 6 bases, J lost 12 bases, and 10 bases stayed unmatched. The CDR3 sequence: CASSTGQPSDTF. CDR3 in DNA: TGTGCCAGCAGCACGGGACAGCCCTCAGACACCTTC.

This chain connects TRBV5-1 to TRBJ1-4, with 7 positions matching TRBD1. Germline lookup yields CDR1 SGHRS and CDR2 YFSETQ. Unmatched junction bases numbered 6, after V lost 2 bases and J lost 5 bases. CDR3 size: 15 residues. The CDR3, as DNA: TGCGCCAGCAGCTTTTCCACAGGGGTGAATGAAAAACTGTTTTTT. Protein product: CASSFSTGVNEKLFF.

This chain connects TRBV6-1 to TRBJ2-2; D call uncertain. This CDR3 has 15 residues. The V gene lost 5 bases and the J gene lost 1 base, with 11 bases spanning the gap. Germline lookup yields CDR1 MNHNS and CDR2 SASEGT. The CDR3 reads CASSPSGLNTGELFF. CDR3 nucleotides: TGTGCCAGCAGTCCGAGTGGGCTGAACACCGGGGAGCTGTTTTTT.

The chain links TRBV7-2 to TRBJ1-1, with 7 bases fitting TRBD1. Germline trimming cut 3 bases from V and 1 base from J; bases unmatched to any gene: 2. The germline V gene has CDR1 SGHTA and CDR2 FQGNSA. The CDR3 runs 14 residues. The CDR3 bases are TGTGCCAGCAGCTTCTGGACAGGGAACACTGAAGCTTTCTTT. This encodes CASSFWTGNTEAFF.

The chain links TRBV11-2 to TRBJ2-7, with D possibly TRBD1 on 5 matching bases. This CDR3 has 12 residues. Trimming stripped 1 base from V and 5 bases from J, with 6 bases between. Germline V gene lookup returns CDR1 SGHAT and CDR2 FQNNGV. CDR3 protein: CASSLAGNEQYF. The DNA for the CDR3 is TGTGCCAGCAGCTTAGCAGGGAACGAGCAGTACTTC.